The next 18 T cell receptor beta chains were all read from a single sample in a study of cytomegalovirus exposure and HLA in healthy donors. PCR primers comprised 60 Vbeta and 13 Jbeta primers. This table comes from immunoSEQ multiplex PCR, and its TCRdb copy is limited to in-frame clones, with some not included. The table has some 130,000 clones, about 71% seen once. What was sequenced was PBMCs. The receptors stem from a woman aged 60-70 years in good health and CMV-seropositive.

The chain recombines TRBV7-8 with TRBJ2-7; 14 bases are a match to TRBD2. The CDR3 runs to 17 residues. From germline, CDR1 is SGHVS and CDR2 FQNEAQ. J was trimmed by 2 bases and V by 3 bases; bases with no gene match: 6. CDR3 DNA sequence: TGTGCCAGCAGCTTGGGGACTAGCGGGAGTATGGCCTACGAGCAGTACTTC. Translating gives CASSLGTSGSMAYEQYF.

The chain couples TRBV5-3 to TRBJ2-2; D might be TRBD2 (5 bases). TRBV5-3 is an open reading frame, and its role is uncertain. This CDR3 is 15 amino acids long. Between the trimmed V and J ends, which lost 4 bases and 11 bases, there was a span of 21 bases. The CDR3 region has the DNA TGTGCCAGAAGCCTTCGGCGGGCGATCCAAAGAGAGCTGTTTTTT. The encoded protein is CARSLRRAIQRELFF.

CDR3 coding DNA: TGTGCCAGCAGTGAAACCAGGGGGCTCGATCAGCCCCAGCATTTT. Its protein product is CASSETRGLDQPQHF. V is TRBV25-1 and J is TRBJ1-5, with 8 positions matching TRBD1. V lost 2 bases, J lost 5 bases, and 5 bases stayed unmatched. CDR3 length: 15 amino acids. CDR1 and CDR2 from the germline V gene are MGHDK and SYGVNS.

The chain uses TRBV5-4 and TRBJ1-2; 9 bases agree with TRBD1. Trimming took 4 bases from V and 4 from J; bases not matched to a gene: 8. The CDR3 runs to 15 residues. Germline V gene lookup returns CDR1 SGHNT and CDR2 YYREEE (reference sequence). Here the CDR3 DNA reads TGTGCCAGCAGCATGGGACAGGGATCCCGCTATGGCTACACCTTC. This encodes CASSMGQGSRYGYTF.

The chain has TRBV10-1 and TRBJ1-5; TRBD1 agrees at 10 bases. The CDR3 sequence is 14 residues long. With 5 bases clipped from V and 6 bases from J, the junction kept 4 bases outside the gene matches. In germline, CDR1 is WNHNN, CDR2 SYGVQD (reference sequence). The CDR3 region has the DNA TGCGCCAGCAGTAAGGACAGGGGGGGTCAGCCCCAGCATTTT. This gives the protein CASSKDRGGQPQHF.

This chain uses TRBV30 with TRBJ1-5, with a possible D match to TRBD1 (6 bases). CDR1 and CDR2 from the germline V gene are GTSNPN and SVGIG (reference sequence). CDR3 length: 17 residues. The V end lost 0 bases, the J end lost 2 bases, and 17 bases lay between the germline ends. CDR3 in amino acids: CAWSVQTGSGGNQPQHF. The CDR3 DNA reads as TGTGCCTGGAGTGTACAAACAGGGAGCGGGGGCAATCAGCCCCAGCATTTT. Filled out from reference TRBV30 and TRBJ1-5, the complete variable domain reads SQTIHQWPATLVQPVGSPLSLECTVEGTSNPNLYWYRQAAGRGLQLLFYSVGIGQISSEVPQNLSASRPQDRQFILSSKKLLLSDSGFYLCAWSVQTGSGGNQPQHFGDGTRLSIL.

This sequence joins TRBV4-2 and TRBJ2-3, with 15 nucleotides matching TRBD2. This CDR3 spans 19 amino acids. Germline trimming cut 6 bases from V and 2 bases from J; bases unmatched to any gene: 12. CDR1 LGHNA and CDR2 YNFKEQ come from the germline V gene. CDR3: CASRRTSGRGGTNTDTQYF. In DNA, the CDR3 is TGTGCCAGCAGGCGGACTAGCGGGAGGGGAGGGACGAACACAGATACGCAGTATTTT.

This chain links TRBV18 with TRBJ2-3; possible D gene TRBD1, 6 bases. The germline V gene encodes CDR1 KGHSH and CDR2 LQKENI. This CDR3 contains 15 residues. V shed 5 bases and J shed 2 bases, with 14 bases lying between them. CDR3 bases: TGTGCCAGCTCAAATAACAGGGCCATCACAGATACGCAGTATTTT. It translates to CASSNNRAITDTQYF.

The V and J genes are TRBV5-1 and TRBJ1-1; D gene uncertain. The CDR3 totals 12 residues. The germline V gene encodes CDR1 SGHRS and CDR2 YFSETQ. Trimming pared 3 bases from V and 8 bases from J, leaving 11 bases between. The CDR3 sequence: CASSSPSGEAFF. Here the CDR3 DNA reads TGCGCCAGCAGCTCACCCTCCGGGGAAGCTTTCTTT.

V is TRBV5-6 and J is TRBJ1-1, with D unclear. Germline V CDR1 and CDR2: SGHDT, YYEEEE. CDR3 size: 12 residues. Trimming stripped 2 bases from V and 5 bases from J, with 7 bases between. The chain's CDR3 is CASSLASTEAFF. The CDR3 DNA is TGTGCCAGCAGCTTAGCGAGTACTGAAGCTTTCTTT.

This chain links TRBV19 with TRBJ2-3; 8 positions agree with TRBD1. Germline-derived CDR1 and CDR2 are LNHDA and SQIVND (reference sequence). The CDR3 is 18 amino acids. The V gene end was trimmed by 0 bases and the J gene end by 1 base; junction bases not matched to a gene: 9. CDR3 protein: CASSIDSVPTGGTDTQYF. The CDR3 DNA sequence: TGTGCCAGTAGTATAGATTCAGTCCCGACAGGGGGCACAGATACGCAGTATTTT.

The CDR3 sequence is CASSSFLPGTGTANTF. The CDR3 DNA follows: TGTGCCAGCAGCTCGTTCCTTCCCGGGACAGGGACGGCTAACACCTTC. The gene calls are TRBV5-4 and TRBJ1-2; 9 bases are a match to TRBD1. The trim removed 3 bases at V and 12 bases at J, leaving 18 bases unmatched. CDR3 size: 16 residues. Germline-derived CDR1 and CDR2 are SGHNT and YYREEE (reference sequence). Full variable domain (remainder filled in from reference TRBV5-4 and TRBJ1-2): ETGVTQSPTHLIKTRGQQVTLRCSSQSGHNTVSWYQQALGQGPQFIFQYYREEENGRGNFPPRFSGLQFPNYSSELNVNALELDDSALYLCASSSFLPGTGTANTFGSGTRLTVV.

The chain is built from TRBV30 and TRBJ2-7, with D unresolved. This CDR3 has 11 residues. CDR1 GTSNPN and CDR2 SVGIG come from the germline V gene (reference sequence). V lost 0 bases, J lost 7 bases, and 7 bases lay in between. The CDR3 loop reads CAWSVQWEQYF. As DNA, the CDR3 is TGTGCCTGGAGTGTACAGTGGGAGCAGTACTTC.

The chain carries TRBV28 and TRBJ1-2; D is unresolved. CDR3 length equals 12 residues. CDR1 MDHEN and CDR2 SYDVKM come from the germline V gene. Trimming stripped 4 bases from V and 2 bases from J, with 5 bases between. The CDR3 reads CASSWRNYGYTF. CDR3 coding DNA: TGTGCCAGCAGTTGGAGAAACTATGGCTACACCTTC.

The rearrangement uses TRBV4-2 and TRBJ2-3, with 12 nucleotides matching TRBD1. The germline V gene has CDR1 LGHNA and CDR2 YNFKEQ. The trim removed 0 bases at V and 8 bases at J, leaving 9 bases unmatched. This CDR3 region has 17 residues. The CDR3 spells CASSQETGTGGIGTQYF. Here the CDR3 DNA reads TGTGCCAGCAGCCAAGAAACGGGGACAGGGGGCATTGGTACGCAGTATTTT.

The chain carries TRBV9 and TRBJ2-5, with 7 bases matching TRBD1. The CDR3 has 15 residues. The germline V gene has CDR1 SGDLS and CDR2 YYNGEE. Trimming took 3 bases from V and 2 from J; bases not matched to a gene: 7. The CDR3 DNA sequence: TGTGCCAGCAGCGCAACAGGGGTGACTCAAGAGACCCAGTACTTC. Its protein product is CASSATGVTQETQYF.

This clone was detected only a few times. The chain is built from TRBV30 and TRBJ1-1, with D possibly matching TRBD1 (5 bases). Germline CDR1 GTSNPN, CDR2 SVGIG (reference sequence). This CDR3 comprises 13 residues. The V gene lost 5 bases and the J gene lost 10 bases, with 20 bases spanning the gap. The CDR3 sequence is CAWVGLPGEAAFF. The DNA of the CDR3 is TGTGCCTGGGTGGGGCTTCCGGGGGAGGCAGCTTTCTTT.

This clone came up a few times. The genes are TRBV27 and TRBJ2-2; D gene unclear. Trimming took off 6 bases at V and 7 bases at J, with 12 bases between the two ends. Germline V gene data show CDR1 as MNHEY and CDR2 as SMNVEV (reference sequence). CDR3 length: 13 residues. CDR3 amino acids: CASRLIAVGELFF. The CDR3 region has the DNA TGTGCCAGCAGGCTAATAGCCGTCGGGGAGCTGTTTTTT.